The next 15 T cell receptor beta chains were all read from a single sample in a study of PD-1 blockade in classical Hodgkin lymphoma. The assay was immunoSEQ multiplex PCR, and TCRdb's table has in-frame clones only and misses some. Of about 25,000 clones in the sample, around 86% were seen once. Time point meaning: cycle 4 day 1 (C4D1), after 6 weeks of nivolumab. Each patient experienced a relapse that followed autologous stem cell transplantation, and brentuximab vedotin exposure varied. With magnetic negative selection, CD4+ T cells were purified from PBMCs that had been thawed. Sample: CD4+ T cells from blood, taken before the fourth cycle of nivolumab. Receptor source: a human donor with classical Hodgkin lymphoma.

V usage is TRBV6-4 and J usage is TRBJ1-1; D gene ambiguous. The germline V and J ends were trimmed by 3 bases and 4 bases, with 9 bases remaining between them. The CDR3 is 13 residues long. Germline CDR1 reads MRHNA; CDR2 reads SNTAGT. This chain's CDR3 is CASSEEVFTEAFF. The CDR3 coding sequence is TGTGCCAGCAGTGAGGAGGTCTTCACTGAAGCTTTCTTT.

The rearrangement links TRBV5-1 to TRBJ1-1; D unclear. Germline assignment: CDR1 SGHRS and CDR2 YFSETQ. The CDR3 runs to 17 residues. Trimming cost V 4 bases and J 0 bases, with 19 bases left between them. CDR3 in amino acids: CASSPGNIPRMNTEAFF. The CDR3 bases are TGCGCCAGCAGCCCAGGAAACATACCTAGGATGAACACTGAAGCTTTCTTT.

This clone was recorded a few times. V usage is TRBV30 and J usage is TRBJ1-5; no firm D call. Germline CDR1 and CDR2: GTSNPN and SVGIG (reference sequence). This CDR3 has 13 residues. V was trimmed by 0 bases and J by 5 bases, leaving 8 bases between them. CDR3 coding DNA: TGTGCCTGGAGTGTAGGGTTAGATCAGCCCCAGCATTTT. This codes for CAWSVGLDQPQHF.

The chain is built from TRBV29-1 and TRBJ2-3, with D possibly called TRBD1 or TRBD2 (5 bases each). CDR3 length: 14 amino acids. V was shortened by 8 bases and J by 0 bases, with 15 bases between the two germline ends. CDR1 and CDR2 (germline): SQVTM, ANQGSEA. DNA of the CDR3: TGCAGCACCTGCAGGGACGGTAGCACAGATACGCAGTATTTT. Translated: CSTCRDGSTDTQYF.

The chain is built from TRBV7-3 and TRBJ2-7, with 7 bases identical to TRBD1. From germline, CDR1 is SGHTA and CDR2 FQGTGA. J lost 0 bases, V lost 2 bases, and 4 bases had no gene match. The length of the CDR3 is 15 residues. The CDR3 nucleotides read TGTGCCAGCAGCTTACAGACAGGGCCCTCCTACGAGCAGTACTTC. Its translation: CASSLQTGPSYEQYF.

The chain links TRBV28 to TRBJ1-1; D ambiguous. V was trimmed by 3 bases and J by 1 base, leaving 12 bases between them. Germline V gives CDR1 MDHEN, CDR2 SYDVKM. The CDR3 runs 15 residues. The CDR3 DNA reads TGTGCCAGCAGTTTTAGTTGGCAGCCGAACACTGAAGCTTTCTTT. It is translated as CASSFSWQPNTEAFF.

Here the CDR3 reads CASSQSASDTQYF. CDR3 coding DNA: TGTGCCAGCAGCCAATCAGCCAGCGATACGCAGTATTTT. The chain carries TRBV16 and TRBJ2-3; D remains unclear. This CDR3 has 13 residues. CDR1 is KGHSY and CDR2 is FQNENV in the germline V gene. V lost 0 bases to trimming and J lost 6 bases, with 7 bases between them.

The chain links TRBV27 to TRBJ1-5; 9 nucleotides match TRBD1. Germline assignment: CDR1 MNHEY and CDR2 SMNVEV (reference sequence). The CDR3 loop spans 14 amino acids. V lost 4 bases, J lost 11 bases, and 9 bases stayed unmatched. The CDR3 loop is CASSSTSTGGAQHF. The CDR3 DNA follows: TGTGCCAGCAGTTCTACCTCGACAGGGGGGGCCCAGCATTTT.

CDR3 sequence reads: CASSLTPTGGKAFF. DNA of the CDR3: TGTGCCAGCAGCTTAACACCTACAGGGGGCAAAGCTTTCTTT. The genes are TRBV7-9 and TRBJ1-1, with 9 nucleotides matching TRBD1. The CDR3 is made up of 14 amino acids. CDR1 is SEHNR, CDR2 FQNEAQ, per germline (reference sequence). The V and J ends lost 2 bases and 9 bases, in that order; junction bases with no gene match: 7.

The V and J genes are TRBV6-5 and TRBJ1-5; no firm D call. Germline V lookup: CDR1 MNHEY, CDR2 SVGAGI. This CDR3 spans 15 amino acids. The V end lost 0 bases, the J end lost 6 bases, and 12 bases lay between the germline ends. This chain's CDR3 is CASSYSAFSGQPQHF. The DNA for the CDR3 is TGTGCCAGCAGTTACTCGGCTTTTTCAGGTCAGCCCCAGCATTTT.

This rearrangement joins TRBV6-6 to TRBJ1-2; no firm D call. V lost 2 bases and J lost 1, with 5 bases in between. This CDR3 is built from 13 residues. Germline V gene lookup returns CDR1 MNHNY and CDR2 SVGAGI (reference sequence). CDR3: CASSYGVNYGYTF. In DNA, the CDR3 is TGTGCCAGCAGTTACGGCGTTAACTATGGCTACACCTTC.

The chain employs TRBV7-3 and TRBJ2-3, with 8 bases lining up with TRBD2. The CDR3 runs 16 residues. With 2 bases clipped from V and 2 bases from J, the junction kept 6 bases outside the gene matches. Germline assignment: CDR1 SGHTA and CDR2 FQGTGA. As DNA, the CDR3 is TGTGCCAGCAGCTTAGGCGCGGGGGGAGCCACAGATACGCAGTATTTT. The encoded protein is CASSLGAGGATDTQYF.

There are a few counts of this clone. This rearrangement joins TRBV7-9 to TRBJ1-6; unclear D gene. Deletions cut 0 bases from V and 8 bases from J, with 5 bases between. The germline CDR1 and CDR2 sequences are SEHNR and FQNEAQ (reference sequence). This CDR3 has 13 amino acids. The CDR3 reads CASSLADYSPLHF. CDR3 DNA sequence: TGTGCCAGCAGCTTAGCTGACTATTCACCCCTCCACTTT.

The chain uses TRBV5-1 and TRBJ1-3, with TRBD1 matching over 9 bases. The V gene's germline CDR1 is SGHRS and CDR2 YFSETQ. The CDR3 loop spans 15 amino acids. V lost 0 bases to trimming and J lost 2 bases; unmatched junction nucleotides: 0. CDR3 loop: CASSLGQGAGNTIYF. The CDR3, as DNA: TGCGCCAGCAGCTTGGGACAGGGGGCTGGAAACACCATATATTTT.

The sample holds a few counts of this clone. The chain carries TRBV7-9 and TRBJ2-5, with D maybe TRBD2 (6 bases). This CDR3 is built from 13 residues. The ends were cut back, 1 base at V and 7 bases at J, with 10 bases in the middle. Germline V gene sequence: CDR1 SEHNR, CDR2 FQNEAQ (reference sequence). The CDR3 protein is CASSLGPGVTQYF. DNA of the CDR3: TGTGCCAGCAGCTTAGGTCCGGGGGTGACCCAGTACTTC.